The 5 T cell receptor beta chains below all came from one sample that was sequenced in a study of shared clonotypes between healthy human individuals. The data were produced by immunoSEQ multiplex PCR, yet TCRdb's version contains in-frame clones alone and is incomplete. This table holds a few million clones, just over 90% found once. Sequenced input: naive CD4+ T cells from PBMCs. Noted subset: CD45RA+ positively selected. The source of these receptors is a man aged 18 to 30 in good health. Some clones in this sample may be carry-over from other donors' samples.

This chain links TRBV4-1 with TRBJ2-7, with 11 bases matching TRBD1. The V gene end was trimmed by 4 bases and the J gene end by 3 bases; junction bases not matched to a gene: 5. From germline, CDR1 is MGHRA and CDR2 YSYEKL. This CDR3 is built from 15 residues. CDR3 sequence reads: CASSPGQGGVYEQYF. CDR3 sequence (DNA): TGCGCCAGCAGCCCGGGACAGGGGGGAGTCTACGAGCAGTACTTC.

The V and J genes are TRBV7-6 and TRBJ2-1; possibly TRBD1 for D (7 bases). V was cut by 1 base and J by 6 bases, with 19 bases left in between. Germline V gene data show CDR1 as SGHVS and CDR2 as FNYEAQ. The CDR3 totals 17 residues. The CDR3 region has the DNA TGTGCCAGCAGCTTAGAGTTCGGCCAGGGGGGACTCAATGAGCAGTTCTTC. Residues: CASSLEFGQGGLNEQFF.

This sequence joins TRBV19 and TRBJ2-2, with 9 bases fitting TRBD1. Trimming at V came to 5 bases and at J to 7 bases, leaving 8 bases not matched to a gene. From germline, CDR1 is LNHDA and CDR2 SQIVND (reference sequence). This CDR3 is built from 15 residues. The CDR3 sequence: CASSPGDRDGGELFF. In DNA, the CDR3 is TGTGCCAGTAGTCCTGGGGACAGGGACGGCGGGGAGCTGTTTTTT.

This clone was seen only once. This chain uses TRBV14 with TRBJ2-7; D is ambiguous. V was shortened by 3 bases and J by 0 bases, with 18 bases between the two germline ends. This CDR3 contains 17 residues. In germline, CDR1 is SGHDN, CDR2 FVKESK. The CDR3 bases are TGTGCCAGCAGCCATCTCCAGCAGAGAGTTGCCTCCTACGAGCAGTACTTC. Protein sequence: CASSHLQQRVASYEQYF.

The genes are TRBV6-1 and TRBJ2-3; D unresolved. Trimming removed 5 bases from V and 0 bases from J, with 9 bases in between. Germline V gene lookup returns CDR1 MNHNS and CDR2 SASEGT. The CDR3 covers 14 residues. CDR3 in DNA: TGTGCCAGCAGTCGTCCAGGAAGCACAGATACGCAGTATTTT. It translates to CASSRPGSTDTQYF.